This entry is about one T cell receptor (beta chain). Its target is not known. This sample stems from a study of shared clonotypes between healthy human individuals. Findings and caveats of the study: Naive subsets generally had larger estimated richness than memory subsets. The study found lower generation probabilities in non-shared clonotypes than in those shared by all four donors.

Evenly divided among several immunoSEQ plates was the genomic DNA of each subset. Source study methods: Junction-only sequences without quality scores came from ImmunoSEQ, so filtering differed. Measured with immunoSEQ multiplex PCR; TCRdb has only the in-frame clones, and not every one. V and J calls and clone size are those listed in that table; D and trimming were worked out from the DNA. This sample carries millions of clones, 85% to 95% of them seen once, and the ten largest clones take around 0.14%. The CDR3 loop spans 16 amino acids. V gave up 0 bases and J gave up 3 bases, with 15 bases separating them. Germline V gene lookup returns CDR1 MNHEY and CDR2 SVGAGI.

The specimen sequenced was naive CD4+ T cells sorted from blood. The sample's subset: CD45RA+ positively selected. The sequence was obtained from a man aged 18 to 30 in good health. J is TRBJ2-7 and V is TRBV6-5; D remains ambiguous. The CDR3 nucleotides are TGTGCCAGCAGTTACTCAAGGATGAGAGGTCTCTACGAGCAGTACTTC. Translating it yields CASSYSRMRGLYEQYF.